This record concerns one TCR beta chain sequence. Its antigen is unknown. This specimen belongs to a study of shared clonotypes between healthy human individuals. Study background: A few men and two women, aged 18 to 49, were donors. Plates per donor: three CD4 naive, three CD4 memory, two CD8 naive, one CD8 memory.

CDR1 is SGHAT, CDR2 FQNNGV, per germline. The CDR3 is 16 amino acids. With V trimmed by 5 bases and J by 2 bases, 7 bases remained unmatched. At a deep level, the assay was run. Assay: immunoSEQ multiplex PCR; the TCRdb copy retains only in-frame clones and omits some. The sample lists about a million clones; 76% were seen once. Study-wide results and limits: A handful of donors shared around 5.1% of their naive CD4 clonotypes.

Sequencing was done on a sample of memory CD4+ T cells sorted from blood. The subset was: CD45RA-negative fraction. The rearrangement links TRBV11-2 to TRBJ2-1; 9 bases line up with TRBD1. The TCR was taken from a man younger than 35 in good health. Written as DNA, the CDR3 is TGTGCCAGCAGCGTCGACAGGGGGGGAACCTACAATGAGCAGTTCTTC. Its protein product is CASSVDRGGTYNEQFF.